These 16 T cell receptor beta chains share one sample of origin, sequenced in a study of T cells after somatic rescue of genetic block. The repertoire was sequenced with immunoSEQ multiplex PCR; TCRdb's copy has only in-frame clones and lacks some. This sample has over 55,000 clones, with roughly nine tenths found just once. Sequencing was done on a sample of peripheral blood mononuclear cells (PBMCs). The receptors derive from a man in his forties.

The chain has TRBV6-6 and TRBJ2-7; 9 bases match TRBD2. Germline V gene data show CDR1 as MNHNY and CDR2 as SVGAGI (reference sequence). Trimming at V came to 7 bases and at J to 6 bases, leaving 10 bases not matched to a gene. This CDR3 has 14 amino acids. The CDR3 sequence: CASTDAGGPFEQYF. The CDR3 DNA reads as TGTGCCAGCACCGACGCGGGAGGGCCCTTCGAGCAGTACTTC.

The rearrangement uses TRBV9 and TRBJ2-1, with 7 bases identical to TRBD2. The CDR3 is 13 residues long. CDR1 is SGDLS, CDR2 YYNGEE, per germline. The trim removed 4 bases at V and 9 bases at J, leaving 7 bases unmatched. The DNA of the CDR3 is TGTGCCAGCAGCCCTTCGGGGGGTGGTGAGCAGTTCTTC. Its protein product is CASSPSGGGEQFF.

In nucleotides, the CDR3 is TGTGCCAGCAGTTTATGGACTAGCGGGAGAAACGAGCAGTACTTC. Its protein is CASSLWTSGRNEQYF. This chain links TRBV27 with TRBJ2-7, with TRBD2 identical over 13 bases. Germline lookup yields CDR1 MNHEY and CDR2 SMNVEV (reference sequence). The CDR3 length is 15 residues. Trimming cost V 1 base and J 5 bases; bases outside gene matches: 2.

V gene TRBV5-6 combines with J gene TRBJ2-7; D is possibly TRBD1 or TRBD2 (5 bases each). The V end lost 4 bases, the J end lost 3 bases, and 23 bases lay between the germline ends. Germline V gene data show CDR1 as SGHDT and CDR2 as YYEEEE. This CDR3 is 17 amino acids long. The CDR3 region is CASSPRFDEGLLYEQYF. The CDR3 DNA follows: TGTGCCAGCAGCCCCCGGTTCGATGAGGGGCTGCTCTACGAGCAGTACTTC.

The rearrangement joins TRBV11-3 to TRBJ2-4; D is perhaps TRBD1 (6 bases). CDR3 size: 14 residues. V lost 0 bases, J lost 8 bases, and 11 bases lay in between. Germline values: CDR1 SGHNT, CDR2 YENEEA. The CDR3 reads CASSLDPKGDIQYF. As DNA, the CDR3 is TGTGCCAGCAGCTTAGACCCGAAGGGGGACATTCAGTACTTC.

The chain recombines TRBV30 with TRBJ2-3, with D unresolved. CDR1 GTSNPN and CDR2 SVGIG come from the germline V gene (reference sequence). The CDR3 totals 12 residues. The V end lost 2 bases, the J end lost 6 bases, and 9 bases lay between the germline ends. The CDR3 here is CAWSLTVDTQYF. The CDR3 nucleotides read TGTGCCTGGAGTCTAACAGTGGATACGCAGTATTTT.

The chain combines TRBV7-2 with TRBJ2-3; D unclear. CDR1 is SGHTA, CDR2 FQGNSA, per germline. CDR3 length equals 15 residues. Trimming took 6 bases from V and 1 from J, leaving 14 bases between them. CDR3: CASSYRPDRTDTQYF. In DNA, the CDR3 is TGTGCCAGCAGTTACCGACCGGACCGCACAGATACGCAGTATTTT.

This sequence joins TRBV19 and TRBJ2-7, with D uncertain. CDR1 and CDR2 from the germline V gene are LNHDA and SQIVND (reference sequence). The CDR3 spans 13 residues. Deletions cut 5 bases from V and 0 bases from J, with 8 bases between. CDR3 DNA: TGTGCCAGTAGTTCGGAGTTCTCCTACGAGCAGTACTTC. As protein: CASSSEFSYEQYF.

The rearrangement joins TRBV5-4 to TRBJ2-3; TRBD1 or TRBD2 may be the D gene (6 bases each). Germline CDR1 reads SGHNT; CDR2 reads YYREEE (reference sequence). V lost 0 bases and J lost 2, with 10 bases in between. The CDR3 length is 15 residues. Here the CDR3 DNA reads TGTGCCAGCAGCTTGGCGGGGGCCTCCACAGATACGCAGTATTTT. The encoded protein is CASSLAGASTDTQYF.

The chain carries TRBV19 and TRBJ1-1; D is undetermined. The germline V gene has CDR1 LNHDA and CDR2 SQIVND (reference sequence). The germline V and J ends were trimmed by 2 bases and 3 bases, with 7 bases remaining between them. The CDR3 totals 13 residues. The CDR3 loop is CASSIQGYTEAFF. For the CDR3, the DNA is TGTGCCAGTAGTATACAAGGGTACACTGAAGCTTTCTTT.

V is TRBV9 and J is TRBJ2-3; 8 bases are shared with TRBD2. The CDR3 length is 15 residues. V gave up 2 bases and J gave up 2 bases; unmatched junction bases: 4. CDR1 SGDLS and CDR2 YYNGEE come from the germline V gene. CDR3 protein: CASSVTSGYTDTQYF. CDR3 nucleotides: TGTGCCAGCAGCGTCACTAGCGGCTACACAGATACGCAGTATTTT.

The rearrangement links TRBV30 to TRBJ2-5, with D possibly TRBD1 on 6 matching bases. The J call is uncertain, as TRBJ2-7 better fits the DNA end. Per the germline V gene, CDR1 is GTSNPN and CDR2 is SVGIG (reference sequence). The CDR3 consists of 12 residues. This CDR3 is CAWTGDTYEQYF. The CDR3, as DNA: TGTGCCTGGACAGGGGACACCTACGAGCAGTACTTC.

This chain connects TRBV9 to TRBJ2-5; D might be TRBD1 or TRBD2, each matching 6 bases. Germline V gives CDR1 SGDLS, CDR2 YYNGEE. The V end was cut by 6 bases, the J end by 0 bases, with 15 bases between. The CDR3 length is 15 residues. CDR3 coding DNA: TGTGCCAGCAACCCAAGGGGGACTTACCAAGAGACCCAGTACTTC. This translates into CASNPRGTYQETQYF. The whole variable domain, filled in from reference TRBV9 and TRBJ2-5, reads DSGVTQTPKHLITATGQRVTLRCSPRSGDLSVYWYQQSLDQGLQFLIQYYNGEERAKGNILERFSAQQFPDLHSELNLSSLELGDSALYFCASNPRGTYQETQYFGPGTRLLVL.

About this clone: The same CDR3 can be traced to other DNA sequences in this sample. This chain joins TRBV7-2 and TRBJ2-5; D is unclear. The DNA end is a closer match to TRBJ2-7, so the J assignment may be wrong. CDR1 is SGHTA, CDR2 FQGNSA, per germline. The CDR3 has 12 residues. The CDR3 here is CASSPSSYEQYF. CDR3 nucleotides: TGTGCCAGCAGCCCAAGCTCCTACGAGCAGTACTTC.

This chain connects TRBV30 to TRBJ1-6; D uncertain. The CDR3 spans 15 residues. The germline CDR1 and CDR2 sequences are GTSNPN and SVGIG (reference sequence). CDR3 loop: CASSRAVSYNSPLHF. The CDR3 nucleotides are TGTGCTTCAAGTCGTGCGGTCTCCTATAATTCACCCCTCCACTTT.

The chain is built from TRBV5-5 and TRBJ2-2, with unresolved D. This CDR3 is 16 amino acids long. Trimming shortened V by 0 bases and J by 1 base, and 10 bases separated the two germline ends. Per germline, CDR1 SGHKS and CDR2 YYEKEE (reference sequence). The CDR3 is CASSLAPGRNTGELFF. The CDR3 coding sequence is TGTGCCAGCAGCTTGGCTCCGGGTAGGAACACCGGGGAGCTGTTTTTT.